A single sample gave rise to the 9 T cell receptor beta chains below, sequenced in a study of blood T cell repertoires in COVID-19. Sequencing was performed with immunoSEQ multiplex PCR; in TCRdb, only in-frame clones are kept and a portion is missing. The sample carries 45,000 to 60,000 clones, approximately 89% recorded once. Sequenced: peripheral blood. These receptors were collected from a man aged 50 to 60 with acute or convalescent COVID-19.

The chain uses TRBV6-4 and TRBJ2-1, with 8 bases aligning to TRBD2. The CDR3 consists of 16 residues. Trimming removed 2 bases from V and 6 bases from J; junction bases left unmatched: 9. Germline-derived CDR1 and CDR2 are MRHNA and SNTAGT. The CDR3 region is CASSDPLRGAPNEQFF. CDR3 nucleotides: TGTGCCAGCAGTGACCCGTTGCGGGGGGCCCCCAATGAGCAGTTCTTC.

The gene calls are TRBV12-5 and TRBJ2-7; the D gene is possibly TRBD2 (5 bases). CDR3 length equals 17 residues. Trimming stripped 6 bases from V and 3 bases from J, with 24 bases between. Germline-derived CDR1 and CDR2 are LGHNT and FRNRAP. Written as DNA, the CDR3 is TGTGCTAGTGGCTTCGGTCCGGGAATGAGGGCCGTCTACGAGCAGTACTTC. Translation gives CASGFGPGMRAVYEQYF.

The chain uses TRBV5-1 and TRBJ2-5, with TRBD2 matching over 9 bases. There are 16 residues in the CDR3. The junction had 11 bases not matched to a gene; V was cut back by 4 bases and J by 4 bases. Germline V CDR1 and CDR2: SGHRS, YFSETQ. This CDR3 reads CASSAASGEPLETQYF. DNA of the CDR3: TGCGCCAGCAGCGCAGCTAGCGGGGAACCCTTAGAGACCCAGTACTTC.

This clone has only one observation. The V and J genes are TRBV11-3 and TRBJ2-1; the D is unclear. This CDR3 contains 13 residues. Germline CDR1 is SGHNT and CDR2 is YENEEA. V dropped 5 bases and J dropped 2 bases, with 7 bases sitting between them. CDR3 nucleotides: TGTGCCAGCAGCCTCGGTGCCTACAATGAGCAGTTCTTC. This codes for CASSLGAYNEQFF.

The CDR3 coding sequence is TGTGCCTGGAGTCCGGACAGGGGACGGGAAAAACTGTTTTTT. Translating it yields CAWSPDRGREKLFF. The chain links TRBV30 to TRBJ1-4; 9 bases fit TRBD1. Germline V CDR1 and CDR2: GTSNPN, SVGIG (reference sequence). The CDR3 is 14 residues long. V was pared by 2 bases and J by 8 bases, with 6 bases of the junction left unmatched.

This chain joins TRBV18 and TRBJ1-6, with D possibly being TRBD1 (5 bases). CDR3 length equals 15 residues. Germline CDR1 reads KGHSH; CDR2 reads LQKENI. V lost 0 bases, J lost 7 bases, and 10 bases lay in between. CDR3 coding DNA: TGTGCCAGCTCACCACCGCCCGGGGGGAATTCACCCCTCCACTTT. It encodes CASSPPPGGNSPLHF. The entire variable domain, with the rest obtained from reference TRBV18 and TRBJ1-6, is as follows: NAGVMQNPRHLVRRRGQEARLRCSPMKGHSHVYWYRQLPEEGLKFMVYLQKENIIDESGMPKERFSAEFPKEGPSILRIQQVVRGDSAAYFCASSPPPGGNSPLHFGNGTRLTVT.

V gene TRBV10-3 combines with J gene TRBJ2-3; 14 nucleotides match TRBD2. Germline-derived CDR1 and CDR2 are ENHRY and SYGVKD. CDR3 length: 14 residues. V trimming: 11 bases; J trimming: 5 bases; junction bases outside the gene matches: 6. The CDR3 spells CAVGLAGGVDTQYF. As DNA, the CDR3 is TGTGCCGTCGGACTAGCGGGGGGCGTAGATACGCAGTATTTT.

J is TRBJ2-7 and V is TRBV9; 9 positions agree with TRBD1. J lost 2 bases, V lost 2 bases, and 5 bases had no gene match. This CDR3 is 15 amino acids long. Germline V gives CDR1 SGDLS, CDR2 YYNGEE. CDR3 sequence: CASSVLTGGTYEQYF. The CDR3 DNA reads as TGTGCCAGCAGCGTCCTGACAGGGGGGACCTACGAGCAGTACTTC.

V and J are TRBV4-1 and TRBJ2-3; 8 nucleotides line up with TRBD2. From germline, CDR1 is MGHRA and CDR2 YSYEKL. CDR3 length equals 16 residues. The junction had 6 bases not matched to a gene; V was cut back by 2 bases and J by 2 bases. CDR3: CASSQSGGLLTDTQYF. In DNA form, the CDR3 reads TGCGCCAGCAGCCAAAGCGGGGGCCTTCTCACAGATACGCAGTATTTT.